Presented here are 24 T cell receptor beta chains from one specimen sequenced in a study of CD8 T cells in ankylosing spondylitis (dated by TCRdb to about 2017). The research as a whole found: Blood from ankylosing spondylitis patients appeared to be characterized by a TCR beta motif composed of roughly eight highly homologous amino acid variants.

Libraries were prepared through 5' RACE. Sequenced on an Illumina HiSeq 2500. TCRdb redid the processing of the public reads, applying fastp at Q25 and MiXCR, and retained in-frame beta chains. Under each unique CDR3 protein, matching rows form one entry showing the most common genes and DNA. The sample table records more than 400,000 distinct CDR3 sequences; about 5.4% of these occur just once. The ten largest clones add up to around 3.6% of the sample. These receptors have no identified antigens. Material: blood, either unsorted or a sorted T cell fraction (not recorded which). These receptors came from a male donor with ankylosing spondylitis.

For this clonotype: This clone may be a read error of a much larger clone one base away. This chain joins TRBV20-1 and TRBJ1-5, with D unclear. V gave up 0 bases and J gave up 4 bases, with 13 bases separating them. Germline lookup yields CDR1 DFQATT and CDR2 SNEGSKA (reference sequence). This CDR3 is 15 amino acids long. CDR3 nucleotides: TGCAGTGCTAGAGATTTTCTGATGTGGAATCAGCCCCAGCATTTT. Protein sequence: CSARDFLMWNQPQHF.

This clonotype was found a few times. This chain connects TRBV29-1 to TRBJ1-1, with TRBD1 as a possible D gene (5 bases). Deletions cut 7 bases from V and 6 bases from J, with 15 bases between. Germline values: CDR1 SQVTM, CDR2 ANQGSEA. The CDR3 length is 12 residues. CDR3 nucleotides: TGCAGCGCGGGACCAGGGTTCTCTGAAGCTTTCTTT. This encodes CSAGPGFSEAFF.

The chain has TRBV6-1 and TRBJ2-7; TRBD1 matches at 7 bases. CDR1 is MNHNS and CDR2 is SASEGT in the germline V gene. The CDR3 runs to 14 residues. The trim removed 5 bases at V and 0 bases at J, leaving 4 bases unmatched. DNA for the CDR3: TGTGCCAGCAGTCGACAGGGTACCTCCTACGAGCAGTACTTC. Protein product: CASSRQGTSYEQYF.

This clonotype was detected many times. This chain links TRBV20-1 with TRBJ1-5, with TRBD1 as a possible D gene (5 bases). V was cut by 0 bases and J by 7 bases, with 13 bases left in between. CDR3 length: 14 residues. In germline, CDR1 is DFQATT, CDR2 SNEGSKA (reference sequence). CDR3 DNA sequence: TGCAGTGCTAGAGATCTGGCAGGGCACCAGCCCCAGCATTTT. Protein sequence: CSARDLAGHQPQHF.

This clonotype occurred many times. The chain is built from TRBV18 and TRBJ2-7; TRBD1 might be the D (6 bases). The CDR3 runs to 14 residues. Germline lookup yields CDR1 KGHSH and CDR2 LQKENI. With 3 bases removed from V and 3 bases from J, the gap between germline ends came to 12 bases. The chain's CDR3 is CASSPSDSFYEQYF. CDR3 bases: TGTGCCAGCTCACCGTCGGACAGCTTCTACGAGCAGTACTTC. The full variable domain, with the rest looked up from reference TRBV18 and TRBJ2-7, is NAGVMQNPRHLVRRRGQEARLRCSPMKGHSHVYWYRQLPEEGLKFMVYLQKENIIDESGMPKERFSAEFPKEGPSILRIQQVVRGDSAAYFCASSPSDSFYEQYFGPGTRLTVT.

There are many counts of this clonotype. The chain carries TRBV5-5 and TRBJ2-3, with D unresolved. Germline loops: CDR1 SGHKS, CDR2 YYEKEE (reference sequence). Trimming pared 1 base from V and 5 bases from J, leaving 8 bases between. The length of the CDR3 is 13 residues. CDR3: CASSLTLRDTQYF. The CDR3 DNA is TGTGCCAGCAGCTTGACCCTCCGAGATACGCAGTATTTT.

This clonotype was seen at least ten times. The V and J genes are TRBV5-1 and TRBJ2-2, with 8 bases matching TRBD1. Germline CDR1 SGHRS, CDR2 YFSETQ. This CDR3 is built from 15 residues. V gave up 4 bases and J gave up 6 bases; unmatched junction bases: 8. The CDR3 DNA is TGCGCCAGCAGCAACGGACAGGGAAGGGCCGGGGAGCTGTTTTTT. The encoded protein is CASSNGQGRAGELFF.

A remark on this clonotype: A much larger clone lies a single base off, so this may be a read error. V gene TRBV4-3 combines with J gene TRBJ2-7, with 7 nucleotides matching TRBD1. Unmatched junction bases numbered 8, after V lost 4 bases and J lost 2 bases. CDR1 is LGHNA and CDR2 is YSLEER in the germline V gene. The CDR3 is 15 amino acids. The CDR3 DNA follows: TGCGCCAGCAGCCTACAGACAGGGCGGGCCTACGAGCAGTACTTC. It codes for CASSLQTGRAYEQYF.

The table lists this clonotype with many counts. The chain combines TRBV7-8 with TRBJ2-3; 9 nucleotides agree with TRBD2. This CDR3 region has 17 residues. The germline CDR1 and CDR2 sequences are SGHVS and FQNEAQ. V shed 2 bases and J 4 bases; nucleotides not matched to a gene: 10. As DNA, the CDR3 is TGTGCCAGCAGCTTAAGTAGGAGCGGGGGGCGGGCAGATACGCAGTATTTT. Encoded protein: CASSLSRSGGRADTQYF.

This clonotype has a count of ten or more. The chain links TRBV4-3 to TRBJ2-4; TRBD2 agrees at 11 bases. V shed 6 bases, J shed 0 bases, and the junction held 10 bases outside the gene matches. CDR1 and CDR2 from the germline V gene are LGHNA and YSLEER. The CDR3 is 18 amino acids. CDR3 sequence reads: CASRPGLADKLAKNIQYF. The CDR3 DNA sequence: TGCGCCAGCAGACCGGGACTAGCGGATAAATTAGCCAAAAACATTCAGTACTTC.

Concerning this clonotype itself: A much larger clone differs from this one at a single base, so this may be a read error. This sequence joins TRBV20-1 and TRBJ2-3; 7 bases are shared with TRBD2. The CDR3 contains 16 residues. Losses at the gene ends were 5 bases for V and 3 bases for J; bases not matched to a gene: 14. Germline V lookup: CDR1 DFQATT, CDR2 SNEGSKA (reference sequence). The CDR3 loop is CSAEIIEGGPTDTQYF. CDR3 bases: TGCAGTGCTGAAATTATAGAGGGAGGGCCAACAGATACGCAGTATTTT.

This clonotype was picked up many times. The chain couples TRBV9 to TRBJ2-1; no clear D. The CDR3 runs to 15 residues. Germline V gene sequence: CDR1 SGDLS, CDR2 YYNGEE. The V end lost 0 bases, the J end lost 6 bases, and 13 bases lay between the germline ends. The CDR3 here is CASSVALNIGNEQFF. The CDR3 DNA is TGTGCCAGCAGCGTAGCTCTTAATATAGGCAATGAGCAGTTCTTC. Complete variable domain (other parts from reference TRBV9 and TRBJ2-1): DSGVTQTPKHLITATGQRVTLRCSPRSGDLSVYWYQQSLDQGLQFLIQYYNGEERAKGNILERFSAQQFPDLHSELNLSSLELGDSALYFCASSVALNIGNEQFFGPGTRLTVL.

This clonotype was detected many times. This chain links TRBV29-1 with TRBJ2-7; weak D call: TRBD2 (5 bases). V gave up 1 base and J gave up 3 bases, with 13 bases separating them. This CDR3 has 14 amino acids. Germline values: CDR1 SQVTM, CDR2 ANQGSEA. The CDR3: CSVEGSGTSYEQYF. The CDR3 region has the DNA TGCAGCGTTGAAGGATCGGGAACTAGCTACGAGCAGTACTTC.

This clonotype was found many times. This rearrangement joins TRBV10-3 to TRBJ2-1; 10 nucleotides align to TRBD1. V shed 4 bases and J 4 bases; nucleotides not matched to a gene: 7. The CDR3 is made up of 16 amino acids. Germline-derived CDR1 and CDR2 are ENHRY and SYGVKD. This CDR3 reads CAISGRGGQGYNEQFF. For the CDR3, the DNA is TGTGCCATCAGTGGAAGGGGGGGACAGGGGTACAATGAGCAGTTCTTC.

This clonotype has ten or more counts. The chain combines TRBV29-1 with TRBJ2-3; 12 bases match TRBD1. Trimming cost V 3 bases and J 5 bases; bases outside gene matches: 6. CDR3 size: 15 residues. From germline, CDR1 is SQVTM and CDR2 ANQGSEA. CDR3 region: CSVDWGQGAGDTQYF. The CDR3 DNA sequence: TGCAGCGTTGACTGGGGACAGGGGGCAGGAGATACGCAGTATTTT.

This clonotype occurred many times. The chain has TRBV20-1 and TRBJ2-3, with D unresolved. The CDR3 runs 14 residues. The germline V gene has CDR1 DFQATT and CDR2 SNEGSKA (reference sequence). The V end lost 3 bases, the J end lost 6 bases, and 16 bases lay between the germline ends. The CDR3 DNA reads as TGCAGTGCTAGGTTAGGACCCGCGTCGGATACGCAGTATTTT. It translates to CSARLGPASDTQYF.

The table lists this clonotype with a few counts. V and J are TRBV5-1 and TRBJ1-1; possibly TRBD1 for D (6 bases). Germline-derived CDR1 and CDR2 are SGHRS and YFSETQ. The CDR3 extends over 15 amino acids. Trimming left V 10 bases short and J 4 bases short, with 23 bases between. In DNA, the CDR3 is TGCGCCTCCTCAGCCAGGGGAGAAGGGTTCACTGAAGCTTTCTTT. Translated: CASSARGEGFTEAFF.

This clonotype has at least ten counts. This chain joins TRBV5-1 and TRBJ1-1; D unresolved. This CDR3 comprises 13 residues. Germline V lookup: CDR1 SGHRS, CDR2 YFSETQ. The V end lost 0 bases, the J end lost 4 bases, and 7 bases lay between the germline ends. The CDR3 here is CASSLVARTEAFF. CDR3 sequence (DNA): TGCGCCAGCAGCTTGGTGGCGCGCACTGAAGCTTTCTTT.

This clonotype has more than one count but fewer than ten. One junction end does not reproduce the germline sequence, and a read error may be involved. The chain is built from TRBV5-1 and TRBJ2-2; 9 nucleotides align to TRBD1. CDR1 and CDR2 (germline): SGHRS, YFSETQ. The CDR3 sequence is 15 residues long. The chain's CDR3 is CASRLQGAITGELIF. Here the CDR3 DNA reads TGCGCCAGCAGACTACAGGGGGCAATCACCGGGGAGCTGATTTTT.

Ten or more counts support this clonotype. The rearrangement links TRBV5-1 to TRBJ2-3; 10 bases map to TRBD2. The CDR3 is made up of 16 amino acids. V was clipped by 0 bases and J by 5 bases; unmatched bases: 6. CDR1 SGHRS and CDR2 YFSETQ come from the germline V gene. CDR3 loop: CASSLALAGVIDTQYF. Here the CDR3 DNA reads TGCGCCAGCAGCTTGGCTCTAGCGGGAGTGATAGATACGCAGTATTTT.

This clonotype was observed at least ten times. As DNA, the CDR3 is TGCAGTGCGCTCCGGGACTACCAAGAGACCCAGTACTTC. The encoded protein is CSALRDYQETQYF. The chain combines TRBV20-1 with TRBJ2-5; D perhaps matches TRBD2 (6 bases). There are 13 residues in the CDR3. V lost 6 bases and J 0 bases, leaving 11 bases between the germline ends. The germline CDR1 and CDR2 sequences are DFQATT and SNEGSKA (reference sequence).

This clonotype has ten or more counts. The chain links TRBV7-6 to TRBJ2-2; the D is unclear. V dropped 5 bases and J dropped 9 bases, with 13 bases sitting between them. This CDR3 is built from 13 residues. Germline V CDR1 and CDR2: SGHVS, FNYEAQ. This CDR3 reads CASSISPIRELFF. In nucleotides, the CDR3 is TGTGCCAGCAGCATTAGTCCAATCCGGGAGCTGTTTTTT.

The chain combines TRBV11-1 with TRBJ2-1; D remains ambiguous. V was cut by 5 bases and J by 8 bases, with 16 bases left in between. CDR1 and CDR2 (germline): SGHAT, FQDESV (reference sequence). The CDR3 consists of 14 residues. The CDR3 bases are TGTGCCAGCAGCCCCGGGCTCCTCTGCTATGAGCAGTTCTTC. Its translation: CASSPGLLCYEQFF.

This clonotype has a count of ten or more. V usage is TRBV4-3 and J usage is TRBJ1-2; D might be TRBD1 (6 bases). This CDR3 is 15 amino acids long. V lost 3 bases and J 0 bases, leaving 11 bases between the germline ends. Germline V gene sequence: CDR1 LGHNA, CDR2 YSLEER. CDR3 DNA sequence: TGCGCCAGCAGCCAGACAGGAACAGCTAACTATGGCTACACCTTC. This translates into CASSQTGTANYGYTF.